Listed below are T cell receptor beta chains from one sample, sequenced in a study of blood T cell repertoires in COVID-19. Repertoires were generated with immunoSEQ multiplex PCR, while TCRdb's copy carries only in-frame clones and drops some. The repertoire holds about 270,000 clones, 86% seen once, with 5% to 6% in the top ten. The specimen was peripheral blood. These receptors originate from a woman older than 75 with COVID-19, enrolled during active disease. Each CDR3 is given with its conserved first and last residue. Fields, in order: CDR3 length, J gene, D gene, V gene, clone size, CDR3 DNA, CDR3 protein. The D gene is left open where the match is weak. Some rows have no size entry. The others give once, few or many, or a class for an expanded clone.

15,TRBJ2-5,-,TRBV2,few,TGTGCCAGCAGGACGGGCGGGGCTTTGCGGGAGACCCAGTACTTC,CASRTGGALRETQYF
15,TRBJ1-5,TRBD1,TRBV5-1,-,TGCGCCAGCAGTCCGGGACAGGGTGGCAATCAGCCCCAGCATTTT,CASSPGQGGNQPQHF
15,TRBJ1-6,TRBD1,TRBV28,-,TGTGCCAGCAGTTCGCCGGGACAGGGCAATTCACCCCTCCACTTT,CASSSPGQGNSPLHF
16,TRBJ2-6,-,TRBV4-1,once,TGCGCCAGCAGCCAAGGAGGCAGGGCTGGGGCCAACGTCCTGACTTTC,CASSQGGRAGANVLTF
15,TRBJ1-4,-,TRBV6-5,-,TGTGCCAGCAGCGCAATGGGGCAGTTAAATGAAAAACTGTTTTTT,CASSAMGQLNEKLFF
17,TRBJ1-1,TRBD1,TRBV5-6,-,TGTGCCAGCAGCTTGAGAGGGGACAGGGGGCTGAGCACTGAAGCTTTCTTT,CASSLRGDRGLSTEAFF
15,TRBJ2-1,-,TRBV3-1/TRBV3-2,-,TGTGCCAGCAGCCAAGACAGGAAAGGGAGTTATGAGCAGTTCTTC,CASSQDRKGSYEQFF
14,TRBJ1-4,-,TRBV16,-,TGTGCCAGCAGCCCCGCCGGGGGTAATGAAAAACTGTTTTTT,CASSPAGGNEKLFF
13,TRBJ1-5,-,TRBV12-3/TRBV12-4,-,TGTGCCAGCAGTTTCAGGGTGAATCAGCCCCAGCATTTT,CASSFRVNQPQHF
11,TRBJ2-2,-,TRBV12-3/TRBV12-4,few,TGTGCCAGCTGGGGGCCCGGGGAGCTGTTTTTT,CASWGPGELFF
20,TRBJ2-3,TRBD2,TRBV5-5,few,TGTGCCAGCAGCCTGAGCCCGGGGGGGACGGAGAGTTTAGGCACAGATACGCAGTATTTT,CASSLSPGGTESLGTDTQYF
13,TRBJ1-3,-,TRBV11-2,-,TGTGCCAGCAGCTTAGGGACAGAATACACCATATATTTT,CASSLGTEYTIYF
17,TRBJ1-1,TRBD1,TRBV18,few,TGTGCCAGCTCACCACCGGGGACAGGGAAGAGGAACACTGAAGCTTTCTTT,CASSPPGTGKRNTEAFF
13,TRBJ1-5,TRBD1,TRBV7-2,-,TGTGCCAGCAGCCCAGGGACAGATCAGCCCCAGCATTTT,CASSPGTDQPQHF
15,TRBJ2-1,-,TRBV11-3,-,TGTGCCAGCAGCTTAGGGGGCTCCAGGGCCAATGAGCAGTTCTTC,CASSLGGSRANEQFF
15,TRBJ1-1,TRBD1,TRBV19,-,TGTGCCAGTAGTCTCTACAGGGGGCAGGACACTGAAGCTTTCTTT,CASSLYRGQDTEAFF
13,TRBJ2-2,-,TRBV2,-,TGTGCCAGCAGTGAAACCGAGGTTGGGGAGCTGTTTTTT,CASSETEVGELFF
15,TRBJ2-2,TRBD1,TRBV5-8,few,TGTGCCAGCAGCCTAGGTTCAGGGGGCACCGGGGAGCTGTTTTTT,CASSLGSGGTGELFF
16,TRBJ1-2,-,TRBV18,-,TGTGCCAGCTCACCTTTACAGACCGACTATGGCTATGGCTACACCTTC,CASSPLQTDYGYGYTF
17,TRBJ1-1,-,TRBV21-1,-,TGTGCCAGCAGCAAATATGGTAGCGGTGAGGCGAACACTGAAGCTTTCTTT,CASSKYGSGEANTEAFF
15,TRBJ2-1,-,TRBV2,-,TGTGCCAGCAGTCCTCAGCGTGGCTCCTACAATGAGCAGTTCTTC,CASSPQRGSYNEQFF
15,TRBJ1-6,-,TRBV6-5,-,TGTGCCAGCAGTTACGCAGGTGTCTATAATTCACCCCTCCACTTT,CASSYAGVYNSPLHF
20,TRBJ2-3,TRBD2,TRBV19,-,TGTGCCAGTAGTCTCCAGGGACTAGCGGGGGGAATATTAGGGACAGATACGCAGTATTTT,CASSLQGLAGGILGTDTQYF
14,TRBJ2-7,TRBD1,TRBV11-2,-,TGTGCCAGCAGCGTAGGGACAGGGGGCGGCGAGCAGTACTTC,CASSVGTGGGEQYF
11,TRBJ2-3,-,TRBV11-2,-,TGTGCCAGCAGCCCCAGTTATACGCAGTATTTT,CASSPSYTQYF
11,TRBJ1-1,-,TRBV2,once,TGTGCCAGCAGGGAACAGGGTCTTGCTTTCTTT,CASREQGLAFF
13,TRBJ1-1,TRBD1,TRBV28,few,TGTGCCAGCAGAATACCGGGACAGGGAGTAACTTTCTTT,CASRIPGQGVTFF
15,TRBJ2-2,-,TRBV19,-,TGTGCCAGTAGTATAGATCCCCCAGGGACCGGGGAGCTGTTTTTT,CASSIDPPGTGELFF
15,TRBJ2-1,-,TRBV21-1,-,TGTGCCAGCAGCAAAACGACAGGGGACTACAATGAGCAGTTCTTC,CASSKTTGDYNEQFF